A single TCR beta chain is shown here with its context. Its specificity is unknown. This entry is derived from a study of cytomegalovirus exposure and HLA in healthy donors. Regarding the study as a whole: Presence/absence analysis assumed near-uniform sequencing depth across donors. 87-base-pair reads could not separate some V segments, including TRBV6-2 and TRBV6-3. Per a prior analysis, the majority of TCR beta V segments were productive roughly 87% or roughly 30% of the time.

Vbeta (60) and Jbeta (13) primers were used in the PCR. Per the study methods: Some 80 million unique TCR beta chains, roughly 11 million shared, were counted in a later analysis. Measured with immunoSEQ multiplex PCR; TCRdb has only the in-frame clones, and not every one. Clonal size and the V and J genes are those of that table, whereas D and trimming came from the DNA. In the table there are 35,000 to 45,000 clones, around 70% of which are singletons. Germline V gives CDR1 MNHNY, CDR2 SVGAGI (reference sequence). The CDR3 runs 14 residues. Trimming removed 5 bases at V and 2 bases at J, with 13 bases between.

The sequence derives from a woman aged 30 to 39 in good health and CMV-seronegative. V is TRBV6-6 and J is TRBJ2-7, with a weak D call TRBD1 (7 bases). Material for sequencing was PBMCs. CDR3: CASSTRGTAYEQYF. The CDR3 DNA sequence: TGTGCCAGCAGTACCCGGGGGACAGCCTACGAGCAGTACTTC.